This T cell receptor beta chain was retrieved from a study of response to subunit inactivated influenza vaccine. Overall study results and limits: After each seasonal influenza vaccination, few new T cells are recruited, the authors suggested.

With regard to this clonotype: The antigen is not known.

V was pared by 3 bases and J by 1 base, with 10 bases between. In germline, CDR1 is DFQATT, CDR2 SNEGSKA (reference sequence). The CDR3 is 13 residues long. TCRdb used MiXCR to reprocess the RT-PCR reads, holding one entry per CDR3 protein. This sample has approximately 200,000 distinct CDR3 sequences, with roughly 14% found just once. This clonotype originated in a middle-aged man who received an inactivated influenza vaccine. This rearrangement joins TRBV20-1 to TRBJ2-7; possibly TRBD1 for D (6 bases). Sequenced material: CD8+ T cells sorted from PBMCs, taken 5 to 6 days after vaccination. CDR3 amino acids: CSARGTLSYEQYF. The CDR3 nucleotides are TGCAGTGCTAGGGGGACACTTTCCTACGAGCAGTACTTC.